The clone carrying this T cell receptor beta chain has only one observation. Its cognate antigen is unknown. Repertoires were generated with immunoSEQ multiplex PCR, while TCRdb's copy carries only in-frame clones and drops some. Here the sample spans 130,000 to 150,000 clones, roughly 92% being singletons. J was trimmed by 5 bases and V by 5 bases; bases with no gene match: 1. The CDR3 spans 13 residues. Germline CDR1 LNHDA, CDR2 SQIVND (reference sequence). The data were obtained in a study of T cell responses to AZD1222 COVID-19 vaccine. Findings of the study overall: Mostly white British, mostly female donors; authors suggested clonal diversity may be underestimated. Once two AZD1222 doses were given, Spike-specific TCR breadth and depth went up. Regions left unmutated in variants are reportedly the target of nearly half of spike-specific TCRs. Sampling captured repertoires only after the peak T cell response.

J is TRBJ2-7 and V is TRBV19; 12 positions agree with TRBD2. The receptor's source is an adult in good health. The sequencing here drew on peripheral blood, taken on day 0 of AZD1222 vaccination. In DNA form, the CDR3 reads TGTGCCAGTAGTCGGACTAGCGGGAACGAGCAGTACTTC. Translated, it gives CASSRTSGNEQYF.